The rows below give T cell receptor beta chains drawn from one sample of a study of T cell repertoires in aging, cancer and after chemotherapy. TCRdb ran MiXCR on the multiplex PCR reads and lists one entry per CDR3 protein. The data show 9,500 to 12,000 distinct CDR3 sequences, about 35% seen once. Sequencing was carried out using blood. The receptors shown here come from a human donor in good health. CDR3s leave out the opening cysteine and the closing phenylalanine or tryptophan.

CDR3 length,V gene,CDR3 protein
16,TRBV5-6,ASSWVPTFSGGNNEQF
10,TRBV12-3/TRBV12-4,ASSLETGGQY
12,TRBV6-2/TRBV6-3,ASSYGEGVYEQY
11,TRBV6-4,ASSDPGANVLT
14,TRBV27,ASLQVPGLGYNEQF
12,TRBV14,ASSQRQWGYGYT
11,TRBV5-5,ASSLQGQETQY
10,TRBV10-3,ASSLGRSEAF
12,TRBV12-3/TRBV12-4,ASSRRQTNTEAF
12,TRBV29-1,SVEGYQFQETQY